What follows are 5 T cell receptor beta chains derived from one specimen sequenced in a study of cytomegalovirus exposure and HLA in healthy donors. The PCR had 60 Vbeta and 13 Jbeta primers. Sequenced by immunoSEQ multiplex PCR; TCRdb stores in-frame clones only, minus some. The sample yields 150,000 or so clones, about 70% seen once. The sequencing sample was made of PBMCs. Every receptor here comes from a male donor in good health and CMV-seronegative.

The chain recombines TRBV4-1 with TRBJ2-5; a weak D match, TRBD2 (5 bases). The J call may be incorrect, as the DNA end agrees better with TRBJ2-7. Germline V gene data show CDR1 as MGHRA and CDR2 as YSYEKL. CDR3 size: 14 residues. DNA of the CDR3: TGCGCCAGCAGCCAACAAGAGCGGATCTACGAGCAGTACTTC. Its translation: CASSQQERIYEQYF.

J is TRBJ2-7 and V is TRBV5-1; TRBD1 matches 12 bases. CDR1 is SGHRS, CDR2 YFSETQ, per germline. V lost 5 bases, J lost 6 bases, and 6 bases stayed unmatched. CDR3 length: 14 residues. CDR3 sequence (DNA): TGCGCCAGCAGTCCTCGGGACAGGGGGCTCGAGCAGTACTTC. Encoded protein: CASSPRDRGLEQYF.

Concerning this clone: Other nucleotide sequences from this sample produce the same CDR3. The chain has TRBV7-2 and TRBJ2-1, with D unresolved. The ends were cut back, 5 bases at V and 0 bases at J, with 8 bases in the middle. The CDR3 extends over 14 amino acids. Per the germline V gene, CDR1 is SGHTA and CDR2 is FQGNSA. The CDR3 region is CASSIGSSYNEQFF. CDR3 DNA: TGTGCCAGCAGCATCGGTAGCTCCTACAATGAGCAGTTCTTC.

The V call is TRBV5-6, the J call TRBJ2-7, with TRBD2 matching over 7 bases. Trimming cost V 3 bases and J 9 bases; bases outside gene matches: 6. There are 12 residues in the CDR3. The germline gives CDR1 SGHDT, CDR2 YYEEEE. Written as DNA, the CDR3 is TGTGCCAGCAGCTGGGGGGACTACTTGCAGTACTTC. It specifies CASSWGDYLQYF.

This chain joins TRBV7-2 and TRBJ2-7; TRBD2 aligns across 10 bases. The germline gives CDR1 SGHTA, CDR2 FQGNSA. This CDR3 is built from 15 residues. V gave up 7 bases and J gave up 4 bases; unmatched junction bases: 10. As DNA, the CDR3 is TGTGCCAGCAAGTACAGCGGGAGGGCTGCTTACGAGCAGTACTTC. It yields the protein CASKYSGRAAYEQYF. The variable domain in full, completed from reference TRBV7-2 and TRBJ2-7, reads GAGVSQSPSNKVTEKGKDVELRCDPISGHTALYWYRQSLGQGLEFLIYFQGNSAPDKSGLPSDRFSAERTGGSVSTLTIQRTQQEDSAVYLCASKYSGRAAYEQYFGPGTRLTVT.